This passage covers 22 T cell receptor beta chains from one sample sequenced in a study of regulatory T cells in long-lasting Graves disease listed by TCRdb under 2021. The library was prepared using multiplex PCR. The run used an Illumina HiSeq 4000. iRepertoire HTBI primers and Arm-PCR amplification of CDR3 regions were used to construct TCR beta libraries. TCRdb reanalyzed the raw reads on its own, using fastp at Q25 for trimming and MiXCR for clone calling, and kept in-frame beta chains. Identical CDR3 proteins give one entry, which carries the most common genes and DNA. The sample table holds about 660,000 distinct CDR3 sequences, of which 25% to 35% were seen once. Together, the top ten hold roughly 46% of the sample. The sample's time point label, decoded: persistent/refractory GD, antithyroid drugs over 5 years with positive TRAb. RNA was extracted from PBMCs in TRIzol for both TCR sequencing and RNA sequencing.

Specimen: peripheral blood mononuclear cells (PBMCs), collected when the disease was refractory, from a patient treated with antithyroid drugs. These receptors were obtained from a female donor with Graves disease.

As for this clonotype: With a much larger clone just one base away, this may be a read error. The chain is built from TRBV11-2 and TRBJ2-5; D remains unclear. Per germline, CDR1 SGHAT and CDR2 FQNNGV. This CDR3 spans 14 amino acids. V gave up 1 base and J gave up 4 bases, with 10 bases separating them. CDR3 nucleotides: TGTGCCAGCAGCTTAGGGCAGGCTACAGAGACCCAGTACTTC. Its translation is CASSLGQATETQYF.

With respect to this clonotype: One junction end disagrees with the germline gene, perhaps due to a read error. The chain joins TRBV12-3 or TRBV12-4 to TRBJ2-5; D may be TRBD2 (6 bases). The CDR3 consists of 16 residues. CDR3 sequence reads: CASSLEPSARQETQYF. The CDR3 region has the DNA TGTGCCAGCAGCTTAGAGCCTAGCGCTAGGCAAGAGACCCAGTACTTC.

This clonotype was seen more than once but under ten times. CDR3 sequence (DNA): TGCAGCGTTGAAGCGACGCCGAACTATGGCTACACCTTC. This sequence encodes CSVEATPNYGYTF. The chain employs TRBV29-1 and TRBJ1-2, with D hard to call. Germline-derived CDR1 and CDR2 are SQVTM and ANQGSEA. The germline V and J ends were trimmed by 1 base and 2 bases, with 8 bases remaining between them. The CDR3 contains 13 residues.

The rearrangement links TRBV19 to TRBJ1-2, with D perhaps matching TRBD1 (6 bases). The V gene lost 4 bases and the J gene lost 4 bases, with 22 bases spanning the gap. Germline assignment: CDR1 LNHDA and CDR2 SQIVND (reference sequence). This CDR3 region has 17 residues. CDR3 amino acids: CASSTETGTDLGYGYTF. CDR3 in DNA: TGTGCCAGTAGTACCGAGACAGGAACAGATCTGGGCTATGGCTACACCTTC.

The sample holds many counts of this clonotype. This chain connects TRBV10-2 to TRBJ1-1, with 8 bases identical to TRBD1. Per the germline V gene, CDR1 is WSHSY and CDR2 is SAAADI. This CDR3 comprises 13 residues. After removal of 5 bases from V and 4 bases from J, the junction contained 3 bases not matched to a gene. The CDR3 sequence is CASSTGGSTEAFF. CDR3 nucleotide sequence: TGCGCCAGCAGTACAGGGGGGAGCACTGAAGCTTTCTTT.

This clonotype was observed many times. V is TRBV2 and J is TRBJ2-5; 7 bases line up with TRBD1. Germline V gene lookup returns CDR1 SNHLY and CDR2 FYNNEI. V trimming: 5 bases; J trimming: 2 bases; junction bases outside the gene matches: 14. CDR3 length equals 17 residues. CDR3 coding DNA: TGTGCCAGCAGTTTGCGACAGGGTCAAACCTTGCAAGAGACCCAGTACTTC. As protein: CASSLRQGQTLQETQYF. The variable domain in full, completed from reference TRBV2 and TRBJ2-5, reads EPEVTQTPSHQVTQMGQEVILRCVPISNHLYFYWYRQILGQKVEFLVSFYNNEISEKSEIFDDQFSVERPDGSNFTLKIRSTKLEDSAMYFCASSLRQGQTLQETQYFGPGTRLLVL.

The rearrangement uses TRBV5-5 and TRBJ1-6; 9 bases map to TRBD1. Germline values: CDR1 SGHKS, CDR2 YYEKEE (reference sequence). The V and J ends lost 4 bases and 7 bases, in that order; junction bases with no gene match: 6. The CDR3 consists of 15 residues. The CDR3 loop is CASSPGQGYNSPLHF. DNA of the CDR3: TGTGCCAGCAGCCCGGGACAGGGTTACAATTCACCCCTCCACTTT.

The chain combines TRBV18 with TRBJ2-7; 12 bases are a match to TRBD1. Trimming at V came to 0 bases and at J to 3 bases, leaving 3 bases not matched to a gene. The germline V gene has CDR1 KGHSH and CDR2 LQKENI. The CDR3 runs to 16 residues. DNA of the CDR3: TGTGCCAGCTCACCACCGGGACAGGGGGCATTCTACGAGCAGTACTTC. Amino acid sequence: CASSPPGQGAFYEQYF.

This clonotype was counted a single time. J is TRBJ1-2 and V is TRBV10-2, with no clear D. The CDR3 length is 14 residues. Germline-derived CDR1 and CDR2 are WSHSY and SAAADI. The V and J ends lost 1 base and 9 bases respectively, with 15 bases between them. The DNA for the CDR3 is TGCGCCAGCAGTGAGTACCGCTTGAGTATCAGCTACACCTTC. Encoded protein: CASSEYRLSISYTF.

J is TRBJ2-2 and V is TRBV6-2 or TRBV6-3; no reliable D call. The CDR3 extends over 15 amino acids. Per germline, CDR1 MNHEY and CDR2 SVGEGT. V was clipped by 2 bases and J by 1 base, with 8 bases between them. The CDR3 loop is CASSYLPGNTGELFF. The CDR3 DNA reads as TGTGCCAGCAGTTACCTACCGGGGAACACCGGGGAGCTGTTTTTT.

The chain is built from TRBV11-3 and TRBJ2-5; TRBD1 or TRBD2 may be the D gene (5 bases each). In germline, CDR1 is SGHNT, CDR2 YENEEA. This CDR3 has 14 amino acids. Trimming shortened V by 5 bases and J by 5 bases, and 15 bases separated the two germline ends. CDR3 protein: CASSERDRGETQYF. CDR3 DNA: TGTGCCAGCAGCGAACGGGACCGCGGGGAGACCCAGTACTTC.

In its sample, this clonotype was seen a few times. This sequence joins TRBV29-1 and TRBJ1-3, with D unclear. Germline assignment: CDR1 SQVTM and CDR2 ANQGSEA. The CDR3 is 12 residues long. V lost 3 bases and J 4 bases, leaving 7 bases between the germline ends. The CDR3 spells CSVDAQGNTIYF. DNA for the CDR3: TGCAGCGTTGATGCCCAAGGAAACACCATATATTTT.

This clonotype was seen at least ten times. V and J are TRBV11-2 and TRBJ1-1; D uncertain. This CDR3 is 13 amino acids long. The V end lost 2 bases, the J end lost 4 bases, and 8 bases lay between the germline ends. Germline V gives CDR1 SGHAT, CDR2 FQNNGV. As DNA, the CDR3 is TGTGCCAGCAGCTTATGGGAATCCACTGAAGCTTTCTTT. Protein product: CASSLWESTEAFF.

This clonotype was counted between two and nine times. The V and J genes are TRBV28 and TRBJ1-6, with a weak D call TRBD1 (5 bases). Germline V gene sequence: CDR1 MDHEN, CDR2 SYDVKM. The CDR3 spans 14 residues. The ends were cut back, 11 bases at V and 3 bases at J, with 14 bases in the middle. The CDR3 DNA reads TGTGCCTTATCCTCTGGGGGCTATAATTCACCCCTCCACTTT. It encodes CALSSGGYNSPLHF.

In this sample, this clonotype turned up many times. The rearrangement uses TRBV28 and TRBJ1-5, with D hard to call. Germline V gene sequence: CDR1 MDHEN, CDR2 SYDVKM. CDR3 length: 12 residues. The V and J ends lost 10 bases and 11 bases respectively, with 18 bases between them. CDR3 loop: CATGGWMAAQHF. The CDR3 region has the DNA TGTGCCACTGGAGGATGGATGGCGGCCCAGCATTTT.

V is TRBV4-1 and J is TRBJ2-7; D is uncertain. Trimming removed 0 bases from V and 6 bases from J, with 9 bases in between. This CDR3 has 13 residues. Germline V gene lookup returns CDR1 MGHRA and CDR2 YSYEKL. The CDR3 here is CASSQDLGSEQYF. The CDR3 region has the DNA TGCGCCAGCAGCCAAGATCTTGGGTCCGAGCAGTACTTC.

This clonotype was seen a handful of times. The V call is TRBV12-3 or TRBV12-4, the J call TRBJ1-2, with TRBD1 matching over 12 bases. The CDR3 is 15 residues long. The V gene end was trimmed by 4 bases and the J gene end by 7 bases; junction bases not matched to a gene: 7. CDR3 sequence (DNA): TGTGCCAGCAGTTCACGGGGGACAGGGGGCGCTGGCTACACCTTC. The encoded protein is CASSSRGTGGAGYTF.

The J gene is TRBJ2-1, the V gene TRBV4-1; a possible D gene is TRBD2 (5 bases). CDR1 and CDR2 (germline): MGHRA, YSYEKL. With 1 base removed from V and 3 bases from J, the gap between germline ends came to 7 bases. The length of the CDR3 is 14 residues. The CDR3 bases are TGCGCCAGCAGCCAAGCCGAGGGCTACAATGAGCAGTTCTTC. Residues: CASSQAEGYNEQFF.

The chain combines TRBV10-3 with TRBJ2-3, with 13 positions matching TRBD2. Germline loops: CDR1 ENHRY, CDR2 SYGVKD. The CDR3 loop spans 17 amino acids. The V gene end was trimmed by 7 bases and the J gene end by 2 bases; junction bases not matched to a gene: 9. The CDR3 loop reads CAIKTRLAGGSTDTQYF. As DNA, the CDR3 is TGTGCCATCAAGACCCGACTAGCGGGAGGTTCCACAGATACGCAGTATTTT.

This clonotype was detected only a few times. The chain has TRBV19 and TRBJ2-7; no firm D call. V gave up 6 bases and J gave up 1 base, with 10 bases separating them. Germline V gene data show CDR1 as LNHDA and CDR2 as SQIVND (reference sequence). The CDR3 contains 13 residues. This CDR3 is CASRLGPSYEQYF. CDR3 sequence (DNA): TGTGCCAGTAGATTGGGCCCTTCCTACGAGCAGTACTTC. Drawing the rest from reference TRBV19 and TRBJ2-7, the complete variable domain is DGGITQSPKYLFRKEGQNVTLSCEQNLNHDAMYWYRQDPGQGLRLIYYSQIVNDFQKGDIAEGYSVSREKKESFPLTVTSAQKNPTAFYLCASRLGPSYEQYFGPGTRLTVT.

This clonotype was detected only a few times. The chain carries TRBV11-2 and TRBJ1-1; TRBD1 matches 11 bases. J was trimmed by 5 bases and V by 5 bases; bases with no gene match: 10. The germline CDR1 and CDR2 sequences are SGHAT and FQNNGV. There are 16 residues in the CDR3. As DNA, the CDR3 is TGTGCCAGCAGCCCAAGGACAGGGGGCGCAGGAACTGAAGCTTTCTTT. Translating it yields CASSPRTGGAGTEAFF. Together with reference TRBV11-2 and TRBJ1-1, the CDR3 gives the full variable domain: EAGVAQSPRYKIIEKRQSVAFWCNPISGHATLYWYQQILGQGPKLLIQFQNNGVVDDSQLPKDRFSAERLKGVDSTLKIQPAKLEDSAVYLCASSPRTGGAGTEAFFGQGTRLTVV.

V and J are TRBV6-2 or TRBV6-3 and TRBJ1-6, with D possibly TRBD1 on 6 matching bases. The CDR3 spans 14 residues. V was pared by 6 bases and J by 5 bases, with 11 bases between. Germline V gives CDR1 MNHEY, CDR2 SVGEGT. In DNA, the CDR3 is TGTGCCAGCAGACAGGGTTCCGATAATTCACCCCTCCACTTT. Its protein product is CASRQGSDNSPLHF.